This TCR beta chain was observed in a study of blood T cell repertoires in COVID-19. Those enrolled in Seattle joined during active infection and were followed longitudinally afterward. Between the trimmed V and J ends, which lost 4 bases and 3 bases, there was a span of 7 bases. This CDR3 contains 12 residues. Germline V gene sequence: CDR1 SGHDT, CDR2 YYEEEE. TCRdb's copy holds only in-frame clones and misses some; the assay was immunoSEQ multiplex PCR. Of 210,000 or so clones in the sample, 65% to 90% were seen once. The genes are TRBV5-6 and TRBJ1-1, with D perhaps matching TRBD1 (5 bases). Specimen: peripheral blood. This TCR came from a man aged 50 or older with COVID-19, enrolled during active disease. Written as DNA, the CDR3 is TGTGCCAGCAGCGGGGGGTACACTGAAGCTTTCTTT. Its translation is CASSGGYTEAFF. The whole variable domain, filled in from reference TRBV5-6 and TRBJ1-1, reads DAGVTQSPTHLIKTRGQQVTLRCSPKSGHDTVSWYQQALGQGPQFIFQYYEEEERQRGNFPDRFSGHQFPNYSSELNVNALLLGDSALYLCASSGGYTEAFFGQGTRLTVV.